The next 2 T cell receptor beta chains were all read from a single sample in a study of CXCR3-negative and CXCR3-positive naive CD8 T cells. Libraries were UMI-labeled 5' RACE TRB cDNA. TCRdb reanalyzed the 5' RACE reads, giving one entry per CDR3 protein sequence and no DNA. Its listing shows about 62,000 distinct CDR3 sequences. The sample comprised naive CXCR3- CD8+ T cells from blood. The subset denotes: CD45RO-CCR7+CD27+CD95- naive CD8+ T cells lacking CXCR3 (TNR3-). The receptors come from a human donor in good health. Some clones in this sample may be carry-over from other donors' samples.

The V call is TRBV12-3 or TRBV12-4, the J call TRBJ1-2. This CDR3 region has 14 residues. CDR3: CAVLVRLEVYGYTF.

CDR3 sequence reads: CASSLDRGTEQYF. The chain recombines TRBV5-1 with TRBJ2-7; with no DNA, the TCRdb D assignment of TRBD1 cannot be verified. Per the germline V gene, CDR1 is SGHRS and CDR2 is YFSETQ. CDR3 length equals 13 residues. The variable domain in full, completed from reference TRBV5-1 and TRBJ2-7, reads KAGVTQTPRYLIKTRGQQVTLSCSPISGHRSVSWYQQTPGQGLQFLFEYFSETQRNKGNFPGRFSGRQFSNSRSEMNVSTLELGDSALYLCASSLDRGTEQYFGPGTRLTVT.